This T cell receptor (beta chain) was recorded in a study of OX40 agonist ivuxolimab in advanced cancers. Across the whole study: Dosing consisted of intravenous ivuxolimab at 0.01 to 10 mg/kg every 2 weeks.

Germline V gene sequence: CDR1 LNHDA, CDR2 SQIVND (reference sequence). The CDR3 is made up of 12 amino acids. V shed 9 bases and J 1 base; nucleotides not matched to a gene: 3. The repertoire was sequenced with immunoSEQ multiplex PCR; TCRdb's copy has only in-frame clones and lacks some. In the table there are about 32,000 clones, roughly 87% of which are singletons. The receptor was derived from an adult with an advanced solid tumor such as melanoma, head and neck, liver or kidney cancer. The V and J genes are TRBV19 and TRBJ2-7, with 7 bases aligning to TRBD1. This specimen was CD4+ or CD8+ T cells sorted from blood, taken in a trial of the OX40 agonist ivuxolimab. CDR3 sequence reads: CASRDRSYEQYF. The CDR3 DNA reads as TGTGCCAGCCGGGACAGATCCTACGAGCAGTACTTC.